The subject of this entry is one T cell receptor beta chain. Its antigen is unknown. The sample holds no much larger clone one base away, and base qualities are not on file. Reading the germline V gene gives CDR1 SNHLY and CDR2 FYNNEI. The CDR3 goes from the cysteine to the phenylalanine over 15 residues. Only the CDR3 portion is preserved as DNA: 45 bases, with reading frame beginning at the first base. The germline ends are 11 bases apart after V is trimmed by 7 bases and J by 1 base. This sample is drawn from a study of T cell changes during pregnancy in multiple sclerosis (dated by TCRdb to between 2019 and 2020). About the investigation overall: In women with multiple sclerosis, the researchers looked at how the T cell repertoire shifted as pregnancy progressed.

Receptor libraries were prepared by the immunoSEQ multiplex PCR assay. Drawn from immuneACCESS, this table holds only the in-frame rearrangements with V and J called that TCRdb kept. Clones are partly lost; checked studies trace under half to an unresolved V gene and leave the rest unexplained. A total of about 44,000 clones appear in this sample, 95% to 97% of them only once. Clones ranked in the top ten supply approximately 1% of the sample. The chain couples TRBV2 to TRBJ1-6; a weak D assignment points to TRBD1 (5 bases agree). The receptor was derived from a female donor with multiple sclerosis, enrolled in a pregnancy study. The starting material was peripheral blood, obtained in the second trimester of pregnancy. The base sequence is TGTGCCAGCACGCAGGGTGGATCCTATAATTCACCCCTCCACTTT. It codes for CASTQGGSYNSPLHF.